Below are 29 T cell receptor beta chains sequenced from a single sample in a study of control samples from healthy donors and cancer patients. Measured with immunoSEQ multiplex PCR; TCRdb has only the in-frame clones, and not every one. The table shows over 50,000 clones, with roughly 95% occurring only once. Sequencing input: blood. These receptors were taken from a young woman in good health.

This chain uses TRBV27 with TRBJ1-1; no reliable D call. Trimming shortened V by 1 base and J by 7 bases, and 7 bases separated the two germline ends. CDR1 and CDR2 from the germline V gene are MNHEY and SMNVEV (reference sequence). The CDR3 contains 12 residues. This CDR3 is CASSLWGGEAFF. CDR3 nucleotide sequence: TGTGCCAGCAGTTTATGGGGTGGTGAAGCTTTCTTT.

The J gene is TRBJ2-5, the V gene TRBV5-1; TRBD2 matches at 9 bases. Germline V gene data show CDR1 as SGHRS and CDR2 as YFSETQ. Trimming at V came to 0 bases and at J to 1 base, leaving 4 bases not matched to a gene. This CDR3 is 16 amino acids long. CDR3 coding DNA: TGCGCCAGCAGCTTGGCCACGCGGGGGGGCCAAGAGACCCAGTACTTC. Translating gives CASSLATRGGQETQYF.

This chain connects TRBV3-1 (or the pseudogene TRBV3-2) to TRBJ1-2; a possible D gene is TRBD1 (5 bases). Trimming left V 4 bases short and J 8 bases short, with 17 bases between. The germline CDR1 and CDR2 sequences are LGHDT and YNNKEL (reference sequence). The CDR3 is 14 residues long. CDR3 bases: TGTGCCAGCAGCCTCACGATTCGGACAAAAGGCTACACCTTC. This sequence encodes CASSLTIRTKGYTF.

The chain's CDR3 is CASSIEGVTTEAFF. The CDR3 nucleotides are TGTGCCAGTAGTATAGAAGGGGTTACCACTGAAGCTTTCTTT. The chain carries TRBV19 and TRBJ1-1, with TRBD1 as a possible D gene (5 bases). The CDR3 is 14 amino acids. Germline V gives CDR1 LNHDA, CDR2 SQIVND (reference sequence). V was clipped by 0 bases and J by 4 bases, with 9 bases between them. Full variable domain (rest looked up from reference TRBV19 and TRBJ1-1): DGGITQSPKYLFRKEGQNVTLSCEQNLNHDAMYWYRQDPGQGLRLIYYSQIVNDFQKGDIAEGYSVSREKKESFPLTVTSAQKNPTAFYLCASSIEGVTTEAFFGQGTRLTVV.

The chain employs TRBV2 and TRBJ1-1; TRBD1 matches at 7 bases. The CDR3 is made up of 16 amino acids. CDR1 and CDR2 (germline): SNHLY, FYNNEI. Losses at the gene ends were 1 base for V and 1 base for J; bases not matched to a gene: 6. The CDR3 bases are TGTGCCAGCAGTGAAGTCGACAGGGCGACGAACACTGAAGCTTTCTTT. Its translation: CASSEVDRATNTEAFF.

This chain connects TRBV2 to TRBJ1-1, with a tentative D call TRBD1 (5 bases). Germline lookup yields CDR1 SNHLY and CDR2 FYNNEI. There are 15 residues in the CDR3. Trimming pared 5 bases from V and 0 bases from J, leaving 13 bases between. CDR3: CASSPGLGMNTEAFF. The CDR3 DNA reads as TGTGCCAGCAGTCCGGGGCTGGGGATGAACACTGAAGCTTTCTTT.

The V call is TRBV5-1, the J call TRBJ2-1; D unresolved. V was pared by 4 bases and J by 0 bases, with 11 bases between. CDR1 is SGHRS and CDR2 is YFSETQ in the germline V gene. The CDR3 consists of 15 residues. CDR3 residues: CASSQGQSSYNEQFF. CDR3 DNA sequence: TGCGCCAGCAGCCAAGGTCAGAGCTCCTACAATGAGCAGTTCTTC.

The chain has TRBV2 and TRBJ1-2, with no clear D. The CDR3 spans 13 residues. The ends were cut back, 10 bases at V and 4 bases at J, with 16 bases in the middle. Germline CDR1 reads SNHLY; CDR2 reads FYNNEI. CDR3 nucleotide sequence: TGTGCCACCCGACCCGACGGCCCCTATGGCTACACCTTC. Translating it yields CATRPDGPYGYTF.

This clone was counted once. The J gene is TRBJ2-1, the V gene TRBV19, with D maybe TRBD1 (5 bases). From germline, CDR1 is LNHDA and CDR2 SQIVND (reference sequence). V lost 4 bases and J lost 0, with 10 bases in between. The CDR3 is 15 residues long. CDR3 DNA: TGTGCCAGTAGTACGCAGGGTGGCTCCTACAATGAGCAGTTCTTC. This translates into CASSTQGGSYNEQFF.

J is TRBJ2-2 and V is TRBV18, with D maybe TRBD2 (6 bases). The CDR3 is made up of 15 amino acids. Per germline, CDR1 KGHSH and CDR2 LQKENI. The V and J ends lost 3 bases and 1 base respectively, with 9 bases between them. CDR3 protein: CASSPSGVNTGELFF. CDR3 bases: TGTGCCAGCTCACCGTCGGGGGTGAACACCGGGGAGCTGTTTTTT.

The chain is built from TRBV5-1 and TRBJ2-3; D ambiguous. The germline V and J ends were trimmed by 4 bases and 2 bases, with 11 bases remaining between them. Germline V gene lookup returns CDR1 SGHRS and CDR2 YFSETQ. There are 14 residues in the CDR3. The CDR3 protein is CASSVDSLTDTQYF. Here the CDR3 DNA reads TGCGCCAGCAGCGTCGACTCCCTCACAGATACGCAGTATTTT.

CDR3 protein: CASSWQAFGGYTF. CDR3 in DNA: TGTGCCAGCAGTTGGCAGGCGTTCGGTGGCTACACCTTC. The chain joins TRBV27 to TRBJ1-2, with D uncertain. The V gene's germline CDR1 is MNHEY and CDR2 SMNVEV (reference sequence). The ends were cut back, 4 bases at V and 7 bases at J, with 13 bases in the middle. This CDR3 is built from 13 residues.

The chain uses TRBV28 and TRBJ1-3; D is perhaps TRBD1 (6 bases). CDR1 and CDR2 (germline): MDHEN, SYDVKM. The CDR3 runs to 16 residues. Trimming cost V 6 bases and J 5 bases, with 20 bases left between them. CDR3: CASSKTGSRVRNTIYF. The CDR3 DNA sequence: TGTGCCAGCAGCAAAACAGGGTCTCGTGTGAGAAACACCATATATTTT.

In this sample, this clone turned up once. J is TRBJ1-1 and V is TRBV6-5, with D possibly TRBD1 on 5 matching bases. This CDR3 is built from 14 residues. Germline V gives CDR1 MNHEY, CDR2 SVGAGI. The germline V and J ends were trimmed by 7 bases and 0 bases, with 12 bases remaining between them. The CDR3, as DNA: TGTGCCAGCAACCTCCAGGGACTGAACACTGAAGCTTTCTTT. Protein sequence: CASNLQGLNTEAFF.

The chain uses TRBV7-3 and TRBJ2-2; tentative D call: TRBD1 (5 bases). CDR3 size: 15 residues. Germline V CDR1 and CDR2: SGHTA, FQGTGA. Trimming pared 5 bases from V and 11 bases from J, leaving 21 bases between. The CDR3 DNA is TGTGCCAGCAGCCCACATCCCCGGTCCCAGGGAGAGCTGTTTTTT. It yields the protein CASSPHPRSQGELFF.

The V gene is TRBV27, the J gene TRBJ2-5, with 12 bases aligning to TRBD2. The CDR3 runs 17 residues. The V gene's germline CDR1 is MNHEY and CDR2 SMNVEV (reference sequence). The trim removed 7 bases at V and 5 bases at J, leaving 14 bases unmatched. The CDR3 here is CASTPWASGGASETQYF. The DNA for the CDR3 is TGTGCCAGCACCCCATGGGCTAGCGGGGGGGCCTCCGAGACCCAGTACTTC.

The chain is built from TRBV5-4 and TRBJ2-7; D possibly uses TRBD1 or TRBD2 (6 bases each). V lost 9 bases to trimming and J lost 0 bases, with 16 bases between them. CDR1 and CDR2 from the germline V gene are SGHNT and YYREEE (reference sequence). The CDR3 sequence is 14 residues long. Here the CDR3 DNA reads TGTGCCACGGGAGCAGGGGTATCCTCCTACGAGCAGTACTTC. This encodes CATGAGVSSYEQYF.

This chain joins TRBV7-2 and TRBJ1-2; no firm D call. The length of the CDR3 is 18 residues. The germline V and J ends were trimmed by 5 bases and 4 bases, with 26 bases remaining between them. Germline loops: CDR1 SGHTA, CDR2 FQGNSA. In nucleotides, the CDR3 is TGTGCCAGCAGCGCCCACGTCCTCGCCGGGTCCAACCCCTATGGCTACACCTTC. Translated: CASSAHVLAGSNPYGYTF.

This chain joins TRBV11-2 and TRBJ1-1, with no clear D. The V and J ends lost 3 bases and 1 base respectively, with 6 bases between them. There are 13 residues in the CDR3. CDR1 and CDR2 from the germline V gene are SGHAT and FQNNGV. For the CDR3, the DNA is TGTGCCAGCAGCTTCGTTCCGAACACTGAAGCTTTCTTT. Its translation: CASSFVPNTEAFF.

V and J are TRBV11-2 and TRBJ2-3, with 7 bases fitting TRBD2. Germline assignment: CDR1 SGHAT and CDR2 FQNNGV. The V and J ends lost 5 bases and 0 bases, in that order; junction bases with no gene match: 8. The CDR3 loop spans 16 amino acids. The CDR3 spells CASSPTGGISTDTQYF. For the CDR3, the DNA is TGTGCCAGCAGCCCCACCGGGGGGATAAGCACAGATACGCAGTATTTT.

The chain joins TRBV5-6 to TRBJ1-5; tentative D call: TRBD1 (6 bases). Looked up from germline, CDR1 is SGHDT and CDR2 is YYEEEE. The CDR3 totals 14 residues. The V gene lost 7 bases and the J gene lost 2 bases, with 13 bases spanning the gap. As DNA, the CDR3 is TGTGCCAGCCAGGGGTATGGTGGCAATCAGCCCCAGCATTTT. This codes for CASQGYGGNQPQHF.

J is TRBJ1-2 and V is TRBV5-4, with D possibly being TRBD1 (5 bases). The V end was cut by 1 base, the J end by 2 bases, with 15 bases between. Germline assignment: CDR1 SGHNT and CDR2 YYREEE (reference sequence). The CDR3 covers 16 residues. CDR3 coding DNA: TGTGCCAGCAGCTTGCTAGGGACCTCAGTAAACTATGGCTACACCTTC. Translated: CASSLLGTSVNYGYTF.

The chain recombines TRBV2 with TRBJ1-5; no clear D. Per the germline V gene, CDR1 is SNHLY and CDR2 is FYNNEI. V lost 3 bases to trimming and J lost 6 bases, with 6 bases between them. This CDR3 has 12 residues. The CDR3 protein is CASSDGVQPQHF. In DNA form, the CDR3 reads TGTGCCAGCAGTGATGGGGTTCAGCCCCAGCATTTT.

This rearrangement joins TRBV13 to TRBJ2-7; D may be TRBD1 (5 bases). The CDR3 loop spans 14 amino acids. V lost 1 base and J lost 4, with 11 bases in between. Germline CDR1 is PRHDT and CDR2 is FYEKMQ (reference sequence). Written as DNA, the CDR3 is TGTGCCAGCAGCTTAGATAGGGGTAGTTACGAGCAGTACTTC. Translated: CASSLDRGSYEQYF.

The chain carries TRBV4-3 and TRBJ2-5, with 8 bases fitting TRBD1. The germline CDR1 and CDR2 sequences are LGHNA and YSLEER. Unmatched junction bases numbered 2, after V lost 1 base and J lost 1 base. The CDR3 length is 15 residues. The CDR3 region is CASSQGGQAQETQYF. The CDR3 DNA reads TGCGCCAGCAGCCAAGGGGGACAGGCCCAAGAGACCCAGTACTTC.

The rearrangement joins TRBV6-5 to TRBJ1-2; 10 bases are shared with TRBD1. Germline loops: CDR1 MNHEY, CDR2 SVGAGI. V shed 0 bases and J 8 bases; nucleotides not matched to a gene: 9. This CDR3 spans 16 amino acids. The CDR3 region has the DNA TGTGCCAGCAGTTACTCAGAAAGGGACAGGGGTTCCGGCTACACCTTC. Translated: CASSYSERDRGSGYTF.

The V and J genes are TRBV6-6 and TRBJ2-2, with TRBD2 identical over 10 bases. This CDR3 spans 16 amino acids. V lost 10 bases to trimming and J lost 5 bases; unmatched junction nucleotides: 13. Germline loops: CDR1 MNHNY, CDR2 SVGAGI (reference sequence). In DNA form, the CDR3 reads TGTGCCACTGTCCCCATAGCGGGGGGCGTAACCGGGGAGCTGTTTTTT. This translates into CATVPIAGGVTGELFF.

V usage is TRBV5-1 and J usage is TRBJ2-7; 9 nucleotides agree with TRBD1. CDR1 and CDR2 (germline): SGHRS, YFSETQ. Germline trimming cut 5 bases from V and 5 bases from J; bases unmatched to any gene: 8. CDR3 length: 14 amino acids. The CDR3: CASSPGQGIDEQYF. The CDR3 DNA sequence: TGCGCCAGCAGTCCGGGACAGGGTATTGACGAGCAGTACTTC.

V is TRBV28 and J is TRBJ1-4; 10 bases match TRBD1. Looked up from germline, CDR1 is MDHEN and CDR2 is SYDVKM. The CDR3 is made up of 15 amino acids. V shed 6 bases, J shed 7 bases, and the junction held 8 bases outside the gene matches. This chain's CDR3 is CASSLGGTGAEKLFF. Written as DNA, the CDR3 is TGTGCCAGCAGCCTAGGTGGGACAGGGGCTGAAAAACTGTTTTTT.